The T cell receptor beta chain under discussion was sequenced for a study of beta chain features in type 1 diabetes. Germline CDR1 SGDLS, CDR2 YYNGEE. The CDR3 sequence is 16 residues long. With 3 bases removed from V and 2 bases from J, the gap between germline ends came to 16 bases. The whole isolated RNA underwent reverse transcription, so sequencing captured expressed TCRB transcripts. TCRdb's table, derived via immunoSEQ multiplex PCR, lists solely in-frame clones and lacks some. The sample shows about 220,000 clones, under 13% of them seen only once. The gene calls are TRBV9 and TRBJ2-3; perhaps D is TRBD1 or TRBD2 (5 bases each). The source is a man younger than 35 in good health. The sequenced sample was central memory CD4+ T cells from blood. CDR3 protein: CASSGSRGGNTDTQYF. In nucleotides, the CDR3 is TGTGCCAGCAGCGGATCGAGGGGCGGTAACACAGATACGCAGTATTTT.